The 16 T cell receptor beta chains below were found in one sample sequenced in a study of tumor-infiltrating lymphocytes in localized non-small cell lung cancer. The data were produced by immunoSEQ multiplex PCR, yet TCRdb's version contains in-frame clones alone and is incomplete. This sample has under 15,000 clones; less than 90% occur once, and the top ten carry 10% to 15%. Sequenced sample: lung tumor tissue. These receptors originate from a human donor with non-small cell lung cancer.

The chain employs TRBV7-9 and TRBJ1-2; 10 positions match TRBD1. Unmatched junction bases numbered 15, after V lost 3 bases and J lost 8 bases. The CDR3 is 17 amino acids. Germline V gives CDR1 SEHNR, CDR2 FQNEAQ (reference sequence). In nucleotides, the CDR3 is TGTGCCAGCAGCTTTGCCGGGGACAGGGGAACGGAAAGAGGCTACACCTTC. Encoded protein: CASSFAGDRGTERGYTF.

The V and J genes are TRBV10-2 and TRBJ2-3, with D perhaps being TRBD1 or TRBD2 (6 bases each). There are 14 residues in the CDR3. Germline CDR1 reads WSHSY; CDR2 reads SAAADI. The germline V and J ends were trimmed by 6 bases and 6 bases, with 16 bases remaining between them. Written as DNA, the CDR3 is TGCGCCAGCAGAGGGGGGCCTCCCTCCGATACGCAGTATTTT. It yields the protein CASRGGPPSDTQYF.

CDR3 sequence reads: CASRTGGAGWGYTF. The CDR3 nucleotides read TGTGCCAGCAGGACAGGGGGCGCCGGTTGGGGCTACACCTTC. The gene calls are TRBV6-5 and TRBJ1-2, with 10 bases lining up with TRBD1. The V gene's germline CDR1 is MNHEY and CDR2 SVGAGI. The J segment lost 8 bases and the V segment lost 6 bases, leaving 9 bases of the junction unmatched. This CDR3 region has 14 residues.

Here the CDR3 reads CASSQGEAFF. The CDR3 DNA sequence: TGTGCCAGCAGCCAGGGTGAAGCTTTCTTT. This chain joins TRBV2 and TRBJ1-1, with D tentatively TRBD1 (5 bases). Germline values: CDR1 SNHLY, CDR2 FYNNEI. V was pared by 6 bases and J by 7 bases, with 6 bases between. The CDR3 totals 10 residues.

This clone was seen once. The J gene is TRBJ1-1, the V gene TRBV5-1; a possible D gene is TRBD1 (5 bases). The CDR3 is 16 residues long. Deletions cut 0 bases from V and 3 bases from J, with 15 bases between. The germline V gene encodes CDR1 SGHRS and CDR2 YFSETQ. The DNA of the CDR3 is TGCGCCAGCAGCTTGGCCGGGGCTTCCGGGTACACTGAAGCTTTCTTT. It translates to CASSLAGASGYTEAFF.

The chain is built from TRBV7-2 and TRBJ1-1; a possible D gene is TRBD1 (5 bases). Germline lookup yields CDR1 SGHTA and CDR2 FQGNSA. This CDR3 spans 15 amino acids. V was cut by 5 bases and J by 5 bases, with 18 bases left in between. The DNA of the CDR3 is TGTGCCAGCAGCCCTCCCGGTGGGGGTGGGACTGAAGCTTTCTTT. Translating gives CASSPPGGGGTEAFF. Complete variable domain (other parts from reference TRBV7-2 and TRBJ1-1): GAGVSQSPSNKVTEKGKDVELRCDPISGHTALYWYRQSLGQGLEFLIYFQGNSAPDKSGLPSDRFSAERTGGSVSTLTIQRTQQEDSAVYLCASSPPGGGGTEAFFGQGTRLTVV.

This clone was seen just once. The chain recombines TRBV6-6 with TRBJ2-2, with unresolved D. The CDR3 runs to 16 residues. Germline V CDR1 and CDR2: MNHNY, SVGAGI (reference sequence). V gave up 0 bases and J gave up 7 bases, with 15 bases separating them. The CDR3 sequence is CASSYSGASLSGELFF. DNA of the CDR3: TGTGCCAGCAGTTACTCGGGCGCTAGTCTCAGCGGGGAGCTGTTTTTT.

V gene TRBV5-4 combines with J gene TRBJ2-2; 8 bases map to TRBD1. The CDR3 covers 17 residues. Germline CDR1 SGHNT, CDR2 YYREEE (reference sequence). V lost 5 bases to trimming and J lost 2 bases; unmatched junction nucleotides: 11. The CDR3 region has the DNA TGTGCCAGCAGACCGAAGCCGGGACAGGACAACACCGGGGAGCTGTTTTTT. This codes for CASRPKPGQDNTGELFF.

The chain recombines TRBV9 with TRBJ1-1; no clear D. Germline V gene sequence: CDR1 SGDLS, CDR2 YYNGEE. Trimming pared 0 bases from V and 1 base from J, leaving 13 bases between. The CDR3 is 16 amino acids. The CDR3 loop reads CASSVGLGATNTEAFF. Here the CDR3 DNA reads TGTGCCAGCAGCGTAGGATTGGGTGCGACGAACACTGAAGCTTTCTTT.

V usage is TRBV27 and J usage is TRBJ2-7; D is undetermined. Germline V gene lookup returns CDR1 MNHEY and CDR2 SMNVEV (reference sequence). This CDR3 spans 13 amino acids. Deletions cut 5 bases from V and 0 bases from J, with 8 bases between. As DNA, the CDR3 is TGTGCCAGCAGTAGACGGAACTCCTACGAGCAGTACTTC. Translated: CASSRRNSYEQYF.

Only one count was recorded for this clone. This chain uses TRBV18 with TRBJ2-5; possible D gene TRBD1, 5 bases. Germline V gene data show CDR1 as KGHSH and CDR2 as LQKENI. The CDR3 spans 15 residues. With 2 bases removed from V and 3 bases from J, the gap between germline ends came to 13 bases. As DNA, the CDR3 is TGTGCCAGCTCACCATTGGTGACAGTAGAAGAGACCCAGTACTTC. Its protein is CASSPLVTVEETQYF.

CDR3 region: CASSQWLGGMNTEAFF. CDR3 DNA sequence: TGCGCCAGCAGCCAGTGGTTGGGGGGCATGAACACTGAAGCTTTCTTT. V and J are TRBV4-1 and TRBJ1-1; D may be TRBD1 (6 bases). This CDR3 comprises 16 residues. Trimming removed 3 bases from V and 0 bases from J, with 14 bases in between. Germline-derived CDR1 and CDR2 are MGHRA and YSYEKL.

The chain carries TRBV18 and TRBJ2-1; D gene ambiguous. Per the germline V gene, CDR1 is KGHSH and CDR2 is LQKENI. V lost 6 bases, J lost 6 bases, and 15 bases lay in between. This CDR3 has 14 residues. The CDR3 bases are TGTGCCAGCTCCCGTAGGAAGGAGTCCAATGAGCAGTTCTTC. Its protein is CASSRRKESNEQFF.

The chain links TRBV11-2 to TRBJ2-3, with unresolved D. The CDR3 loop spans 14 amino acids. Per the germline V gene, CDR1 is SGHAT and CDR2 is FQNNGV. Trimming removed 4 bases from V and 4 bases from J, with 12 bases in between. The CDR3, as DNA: TGTGCCAGCAGCTATACCGACGCCCCAGATACGCAGTATTTT. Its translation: CASSYTDAPDTQYF.

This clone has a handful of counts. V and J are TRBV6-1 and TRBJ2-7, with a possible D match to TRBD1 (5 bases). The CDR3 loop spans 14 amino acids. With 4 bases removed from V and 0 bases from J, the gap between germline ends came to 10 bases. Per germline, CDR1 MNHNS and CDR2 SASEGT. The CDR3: CASSVARASYEQYF. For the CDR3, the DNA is TGTGCCAGCAGTGTCGCCAGGGCCTCCTACGAGCAGTACTTC.

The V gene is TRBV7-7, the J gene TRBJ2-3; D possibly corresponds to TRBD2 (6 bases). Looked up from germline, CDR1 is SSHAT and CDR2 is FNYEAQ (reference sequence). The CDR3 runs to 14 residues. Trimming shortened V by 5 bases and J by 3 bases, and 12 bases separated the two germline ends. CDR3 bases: TGTGCCAGCAGCCAGGGACTGGAAACAGATACGCAGTATTTT. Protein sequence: CASSQGLETDTQYF.